This record covers a single T cell receptor beta chain. This sample was included in a study of blood T cell repertoires in COVID-19. For the study at large: There were acute and convalescent COVID-19 samples, and they came from the United States, Italy and Spain. PBMCs, B-cell-depleted T cells, or T cells were the source of the cDNA or gDNA that made up the material.

Here immunoSEQ multiplex PCR was the method, and the copy in TCRdb shows in-frame clones only, minus some. The repertoire holds roughly 200,000 clones, with around nine tenths as singletons. The CDR3 has 17 amino acids. The ends lost 4 bases at V and 6 bases at J; junction bases unmatched: 11. Germline loops: CDR1 SGDLS, CDR2 YYNGEE. The sample taken for sequencing was peripheral blood. This chain links TRBV9 with TRBJ2-3, with 13 bases identical to TRBD2. The receptor comes from a woman aged 18-29 years who had recovered from COVID-19. CDR3 protein: CASSPSGTSGTGDTQYF. CDR3 DNA sequence: TGTGCCAGCAGCCCTTCCGGGACTAGCGGGACCGGTGATACGCAGTATTTT.